These 10 T cell receptor beta chains originate from one sample sequenced in a study of blood T cell repertoires in COVID-19. Sequenced by immunoSEQ multiplex PCR; TCRdb stores in-frame clones only, minus some. The sample comprises about 480,000 clones, roughly 89% of which are singletons, and 0.75% to 0.9% rests with the top ten. What was sequenced was peripheral blood. The receptor source for this set is a man aged 18 to 35 with COVID-19, enrolled during active disease.

The V and J genes are TRBV7-7 and TRBJ2-2; 8 bases align to TRBD1. This CDR3 region has 15 residues. From germline, CDR1 is SSHAT and CDR2 FNYEAQ (reference sequence). The J segment lost 3 bases and the V segment lost 4 bases, leaving 4 bases of the junction unmatched. CDR3 in DNA: TGTGCCAGCAGCTCCAACAGGGGGGACACCGGGGAGCTGTTTTTT. Amino acid sequence: CASSSNRGDTGELFF.

This sequence joins TRBV6-5 and TRBJ1-1; 7 bases are shared with TRBD1. There are 14 residues in the CDR3. The germline gives CDR1 MNHEY, CDR2 SVGAGI. Losses at the gene ends were 9 bases for V and 8 bases for J; bases not matched to a gene: 15. For the CDR3, the DNA is TGTGCCAGTTGGGGGAGACAGGGACTTTCCGAAGCTTTCTTT. This gives the protein CASWGRQGLSEAFF.

The V gene is TRBV5-1, the J gene TRBJ1-2; TRBD1 agrees at 8 bases. Trimming at V came to 0 bases and at J to 2 bases, leaving 6 bases not matched to a gene. The CDR3 runs 16 residues. Germline V gene lookup returns CDR1 SGHRS and CDR2 YFSETQ. Here the CDR3 DNA reads TGCGCCAGCAGCTTGGGAGGTGCAGGGGGCAACTATGGCTACACCTTC. This encodes CASSLGGAGGNYGYTF.

This clone appeared a few times. The genes are TRBV27 and TRBJ2-4; the match to TRBD2 covers 7 bases. V lost 5 bases, J lost 0 bases, and 7 bases stayed unmatched. The CDR3 sequence is 16 residues long. Per germline, CDR1 MNHEY and CDR2 SMNVEV (reference sequence). The CDR3 is CASSPGTMLAKNIQYF. The CDR3, as DNA: TGTGCCAGCAGTCCGGGGACTATGCTAGCCAAAAACATTCAGTACTTC.

This rearrangement joins TRBV6-5 to TRBJ1-4; D might be TRBD1 (6 bases). CDR3 length: 13 amino acids. The germline gives CDR1 MNHEY, CDR2 SVGAGI. V gave up 6 bases and J gave up 7 bases, with 12 bases separating them. CDR3 bases: TGTGCCAGCAGCTCCGGCAGGGGTGAAAAACTGTTTTTT. Its protein product is CASSSGRGEKLFF.

This clone was counted once. The CDR3 loop reads CASSGHQSTGIQAFF. The CDR3 nucleotides read TGCGCCAGCAGTGGGCATCAGTCGACAGGGATCCAAGCTTTCTTT. This rearrangement joins TRBV10-2 to TRBJ1-1, with 7 bases fitting TRBD1. This CDR3 region has 15 residues. Germline lookup yields CDR1 WSHSY and CDR2 SAAADI. V gave up 4 bases and J gave up 9 bases; unmatched junction bases: 14.

V gene TRBV7-9 combines with J gene TRBJ2-7, with 10 nucleotides matching TRBD1. From germline, CDR1 is SEHNR and CDR2 FQNEAQ (reference sequence). The CDR3 contains 14 residues. Trimming cost V 5 bases and J 3 bases; bases outside gene matches: 4. In nucleotides, the CDR3 is TGTGCCAGCAGCCCTGGGACAGGGGTCTACGAGCAGTACTTC. It translates to CASSPGTGVYEQYF.

The chain joins TRBV24-1 to TRBJ2-7, with D perhaps TRBD2 (5 bases). Per the germline V gene, CDR1 is KGHDR and CDR2 is SFDVKD. Trimming removed 7 bases at V and 6 bases at J, with 9 bases between. The CDR3 consists of 11 residues. CDR3 region: CATSGGGEQYF. In nucleotides, the CDR3 is TGTGCCACCAGCGGTGGAGGCGAGCAGTACTTC.

V usage is TRBV6-5 and J usage is TRBJ2-7; 7 bases are a match to TRBD1. This CDR3 spans 14 amino acids. Germline CDR1 reads MNHEY; CDR2 reads SVGAGI. The junction had 9 bases not matched to a gene; V was cut back by 10 bases and J by 0 bases. The CDR3 spells CAIKGRGLSYEQYF. The CDR3 DNA follows: TGTGCCATAAAGGGTAGGGGGCTCTCCTACGAGCAGTACTTC.

The chain combines TRBV11-3 with TRBJ2-3; 11 bases are shared with TRBD2. The length of the CDR3 is 16 residues. V lost 1 base and J lost 5; bases outside the gene matches: 5. Germline V CDR1 and CDR2: SGHNT, YENEEA. CDR3 region: CASSLGVTSGIDTQYF. The CDR3 nucleotides read TGTGCCAGCAGCTTAGGGGTGACTAGCGGGATAGATACGCAGTATTTT.